These 4 T cell receptor beta chains came from one sample sequenced in a study of blood T cell repertoires in COVID-19. Repertoires were generated with immunoSEQ multiplex PCR, while TCRdb's copy carries only in-frame clones and drops some. The table shows fewer than 200,000 clones, with roughly 83% occurring only once. Sequenced input: PBMCs or T cells enriched from blood (not recorded which). The receptors were sampled from a woman in her forties or fifties who had recovered from COVID-19.

The chain has TRBV11-2 and TRBJ2-7; 9 bases fit TRBD1. The J segment lost 5 bases and the V segment lost 1 base, leaving 6 bases of the junction unmatched. Germline CDR1 and CDR2: SGHAT and FQNNGV. The CDR3 is 15 residues long. The CDR3 nucleotides are TGTGCCAGCAGCTTAGGGGACAGGGTATTCGACGAGCAGTACGTC. It translates to CASSLGDRVFDEQYV.

This clone is a singleton in its sample. The chain links TRBV30 to TRBJ1-5; D unresolved. This CDR3 comprises 15 residues. Germline assignment: CDR1 GTSNPN and CDR2 SVGIG (reference sequence). V lost 2 bases, J lost 5 bases, and 16 bases lay in between. CDR3 DNA: TGTGCCTGGAGTCCCCCACGGCTGGGCGATCAGCCCCAGCATTTT. Translation: CAWSPPRLGDQPQHF.

The chain carries TRBV27 and TRBJ1-1, with 11 nucleotides matching TRBD1. The CDR3 totals 17 residues. Germline V gives CDR1 MNHEY, CDR2 SMNVEV (reference sequence). The J segment lost 0 bases and the V segment lost 7 bases, leaving 10 bases of the junction unmatched. In DNA form, the CDR3 reads TGTGCCAGCACACCCGGGACAGGGGGGGCTATGAACACTGAAGCTTTCTTT. It codes for CASTPGTGGAMNTEAFF.

V usage is TRBV28 and J usage is TRBJ1-2; tentatively, D is TRBD1 (5 bases). Germline V gene data show CDR1 as MDHEN and CDR2 as SYDVKM. Trimming shortened V by 9 bases and J by 3 bases, and 23 bases separated the two germline ends. This CDR3 has 16 residues. The CDR3, as DNA: TGTGCCAGTCAGGGCGGGGGAGTCGGGGTTTACTATGGCTACACCTTC. Protein: CASQGGGVGVYYGYTF.